These 20 T cell receptor beta chains were all obtained from the same sample, sequenced in a study of cytomegalovirus exposure and HLA in healthy donors. In the PCR, 60 Vbeta and 13 Jbeta primers were used. Repertoires were generated with immunoSEQ multiplex PCR, while TCRdb's copy carries only in-frame clones and drops some. The table shows around 100,000 clones, with over 9.5% occurring only once. Sequenced material: PBMCs. Every receptor here comes from a man aged 35 to 55 in good health and CMV-seropositive.

This clone was found a few times. J is TRBJ1-5 and V is TRBV7-2, with unresolved D. Trimming took off 3 bases at V and 0 bases at J, with 9 bases between the two ends. Germline loops: CDR1 SGHTA, CDR2 FQGNSA. The CDR3 sequence is 15 residues long. The CDR3 sequence is CASSFGGYSNQPQHF. For the CDR3, the DNA is TGTGCCAGCAGCTTCGGAGGATATAGCAATCAGCCCCAGCATTTT.

This clone was seen a few times. The genes are TRBV18 and TRBJ2-5, with 8 nucleotides matching TRBD1. V gave up 6 bases and J gave up 7 bases; unmatched junction bases: 13. Germline V CDR1 and CDR2: KGHSH, LQKENI. The CDR3 length is 15 residues. The CDR3 DNA is TGTGCCAGCTCCCCGGGACAGGCGTCGGCGAGGACCCAGTACTTC. It is translated as CASSPGQASARTQYF.

V usage is TRBV19 and J usage is TRBJ1-5, with TRBD1 matching 10 bases. With 9 bases clipped from V and 7 bases from J, the junction kept 12 bases outside the gene matches. The germline V gene has CDR1 LNHDA and CDR2 SQIVND (reference sequence). The CDR3 is 15 residues long. CDR3 DNA sequence: TGTGCCAGCCTTGTCGGGACAGGGGCAGGACAGCCCCAGCATTTT. It translates to CASLVGTGAGQPQHF.

The sample holds a few counts of this clone. This chain connects TRBV6-5 to TRBJ1-3; 10 nucleotides align to TRBD1. Per the germline V gene, CDR1 is MNHEY and CDR2 is SVGAGI. The CDR3 covers 15 residues. The J segment lost 4 bases and the V segment lost 7 bases, leaving 7 bases of the junction unmatched. This chain's CDR3 is CASTIGTGVGNTIYF. For the CDR3, the DNA is TGTGCCAGCACTATCGGGACAGGGGTCGGAAACACCATATATTTT.

This chain uses TRBV30 with TRBJ2-5, with TRBD2 matching 10 bases. The J call may be mistaken, given a closer DNA end match to TRBJ2-7. The CDR3 is 14 amino acids. Germline V lookup: CDR1 GTSNPN, CDR2 SVGIG (reference sequence). The CDR3 is CAWSSGLAAYEQYF. CDR3 nucleotide sequence: TGTGCCTGGAGTTCCGGACTAGCGGCCTACGAGCAGTACTTC.

The genes are TRBV5-1 and TRBJ1-1; TRBD1 matches 9 bases. CDR3 size: 15 residues. Germline assignment: CDR1 SGHRS and CDR2 YFSETQ. The V gene end was trimmed by 3 bases and the J gene end by 6 bases; junction bases not matched to a gene: 9. Written as DNA, the CDR3 is TGCGCCAGCAGCTCGGGGGGGACAGGGAGCGCTGAAGCTTTCTTT. It encodes CASSSGGTGSAEAFF. Using reference TRBV5-1 and TRBJ1-1 for the parts outside the CDR3, the full variable domain is KAGVTQTPRYLIKTRGQQVTLSCSPISGHRSVSWYQQTPGQGLQFLFEYFSETQRNKGNFPGRFSGRQFSNSRSEMNVSTLELGDSALYLCASSSGGTGSAEAFFGQGTRLTVV.

This clone appeared a few times. V and J are TRBV4-2 and TRBJ1-5, with no clear D. The CDR3 totals 12 residues. Germline values: CDR1 LGHNA, CDR2 YNFKEQ. V was shortened by 1 base and J by 7 bases, with 5 bases between the two germline ends. CDR3 sequence reads: CASSQGRQPQHF. Written as DNA, the CDR3 is TGTGCCAGCAGCCAAGGTCGGCAGCCCCAGCATTTT.

There are a few counts of this clone. The rearrangement uses TRBV4-3 and TRBJ1-5; TRBD1 might be the D (5 bases). Trimming took off 0 bases at V and 6 bases at J, with 12 bases between the two ends. The V gene's germline CDR1 is LGHNA and CDR2 YSLEER. This CDR3 spans 15 amino acids. CDR3 sequence reads: CASSQDMGGGQPQHF. CDR3 sequence (DNA): TGCGCCAGCAGCCAAGATATGGGGGGTGGTCAGCCCCAGCATTTT.

This clone was counted a few times. The chain employs TRBV15 and TRBJ2-2; no firm D call. Trimming took 0 bases from V and 4 from J, leaving 9 bases between them. From germline, CDR1 is LNHNV and CDR2 YYDKDF (reference sequence). This CDR3 is 15 amino acids long. CDR3 loop: CATSRDMAVTGELFF. The CDR3 region has the DNA TGTGCCACCAGCAGAGATATGGCGGTCACCGGGGAGCTGTTTTTT.

J is TRBJ1-1 and V is TRBV19, with D tentatively TRBD1 (6 bases). Trimming removed 5 bases at V and 1 base at J, with 14 bases between. Germline V gene lookup returns CDR1 LNHDA and CDR2 SQIVND (reference sequence). The CDR3 runs 15 residues. The DNA for the CDR3 is TGTGCCAGTAGTCTGGACGGGACAACGAACACTGAAGCTTTCTTT. Amino acids: CASSLDGTTNTEAFF.

In its sample, this clone was seen a few times. This chain uses TRBV2 with TRBJ1-5; D not certain. Trimming stripped 6 bases from V and 9 bases from J, with 12 bases between. This CDR3 is 12 amino acids long. Germline V gives CDR1 SNHLY, CDR2 FYNNEI. Written as DNA, the CDR3 is TGTGCCAGCAGCCGTTTGTTCGGGCCCCAGCATTTT. Translating gives CASSRLFGPQHF.

This clone was seen more than once but under ten times. This chain uses TRBV27 with TRBJ1-2; TRBD1 aligns across 10 bases. The CDR3 spans 15 residues. V was pared by 4 bases and J by 4 bases, with 6 bases of the junction left unmatched. Per germline, CDR1 MNHEY and CDR2 SMNVEV (reference sequence). The CDR3 coding sequence is TGTGCCAGCAGTTCCGGGACAGGGGAAAGCTATGGCTACACCTTC. Translation: CASSSGTGESYGYTF.

J is TRBJ2-5 and V is TRBV11-3, with no clear D. The length of the CDR3 is 14 residues. Trimming pared 3 bases from V and 7 bases from J, leaving 15 bases between. Per germline, CDR1 SGHNT and CDR2 YENEEA. In DNA, the CDR3 is TGTGCCAGCAGCTTCGGAAGCACTACTGTGACCCAGTACTTC. This encodes CASSFGSTTVTQYF.

The V call is TRBV18, the J call TRBJ2-7; D uncertain. Germline V gives CDR1 KGHSH, CDR2 LQKENI. The CDR3 consists of 15 residues. Trimming removed 2 bases at V and 3 bases at J, with 14 bases between. The CDR3 DNA follows: TGTGCCAGCTCACCAACTTTAGGAGCATACTACGAGCAGTACTTC. It encodes CASSPTLGAYYEQYF.

This clone was counted at least ten times. V usage is TRBV4-1 and J usage is TRBJ2-3; TRBD1 matches at 9 bases. The CDR3 extends over 16 amino acids. The V gene's germline CDR1 is MGHRA and CDR2 YSYEKL. J was trimmed by 0 bases and V by 1 base; bases with no gene match: 2. The CDR3 reads CASSQGQGESTDTQYF. The CDR3 nucleotides read TGCGCCAGCAGCCAAGGACAGGGGGAGAGCACAGATACGCAGTATTTT.

This clone has a handful of counts. The chain links TRBV6-6 to TRBJ1-5, with 7 positions matching TRBD1. The V gene end was trimmed by 5 bases and the J gene end by 3 bases; junction bases not matched to a gene: 4. Germline loops: CDR1 MNHNY, CDR2 SVGAGI (reference sequence). The length of the CDR3 is 14 residues. CDR3 nucleotides: TGTGCCAGCAGTGTAACAGGGGACAATCAGCCCCAGCATTTT. Encoded protein: CASSVTGDNQPQHF.

This clone was observed a few times. This rearrangement joins TRBV6-5 to TRBJ2-5; no firm D call. TRBJ2-7 matches the DNA end more closely, so the J call is doubtful. Per germline, CDR1 MNHEY and CDR2 SVGAGI. There are 14 residues in the CDR3. The chain's CDR3 is CASSYSSEAYEQYF. Here the CDR3 DNA reads TGTGCCAGCAGTTACTCCAGCGAGGCCTACGAGCAGTACTTC.

This clone was picked up a small number of times. V gene TRBV29-1 combines with J gene TRBJ2-5; perhaps TRBD1 as D (5 bases). Per germline, CDR1 SQVTM and CDR2 ANQGSEA. CDR3 size: 10 residues. Trimming pared 8 bases from V and 5 bases from J, leaving 9 bases between. CDR3 sequence: CSSSGETQYF. The CDR3, as DNA: TGCAGCTCATCAGGGGAGACCCAGTACTTC. Full variable domain (rest looked up from reference TRBV29-1 and TRBJ2-5): SAVISQKPSRDICQRGTSLTIQCQVDSQVTMMFWYRQQPGQSLTLIATANQGSEATYESGFVIDKFPISRPNLTFSTLTVSNMSPEDSSIYLCSSSGETQYFGPGTRLLVL.

This clone was observed a handful of times. The chain carries TRBV14 and TRBJ2-7; 8 nucleotides agree with TRBD1. The CDR3 is 15 residues long. V gave up 3 bases and J gave up 9 bases; unmatched junction bases: 13. Germline V lookup: CDR1 SGHDN, CDR2 FVKESK. CDR3 in DNA: TGTGCCAGCAGCCAGTTATCCGGGACAGGCTCACGGCAGTACTTC. Protein: CASSQLSGTGSRQYF. The full variable domain, completed using reference TRBV14 and TRBJ2-7, is EAGVTQFPSHSVIEKGQTVTLRCDPISGHDNLYWYRRVMGKEIKFLLHFVKESKQDESGMPNNRFLAERTGGTYSTLKVQPAELEDSGVYFCASSQLSGTGSRQYFGPGTRLTVT.

This clone appeared a few times. The genes are TRBV5-1 and TRBJ2-5, with 10 bases that match TRBD2. The V gene's germline CDR1 is SGHRS and CDR2 YFSETQ. Trimming removed 3 bases from V and 5 bases from J; junction bases left unmatched: 4. The CDR3 runs 14 residues. In nucleotides, the CDR3 is TGCGCCAGCAGCTCAACTAGCGGGACTGAGACCCAGTACTTC. This encodes CASSSTSGTETQYF.